The clone carrying this TCR beta chain came up a few times. The antigen remains undetermined. Time point meaning: persistent/refractory GD, antithyroid drugs over 5 years with positive TRAb. The TCR library was made from RNA extracted from PBMCs. The data originate from a study of regulatory T cells in long-lasting Graves disease. Study conclusions and caveats: Lower TCR diversity characterized persistent Graves' patients relative to newly diagnosed patients. More public clonotypes were shared by persistent patients (about 3,000) than by new patients (roughly 930).

Sequencing libraries for TCR beta were prepared with iRepertoire HTBI primers and Arm-PCR of CDR3 regions. Each CDR3 protein gets one entry after TCRdb re-called the multiplex PCR reads with MiXCR. Among roughly 500,000 distinct CDR3 sequences listed, more than 20% were seen once. Germline V gene lookup returns CDR1 PRHDT and CDR2 FYEKMQ (reference sequence). V was shortened by 5 bases and J by 6 bases, with 19 bases between the two germline ends. The CDR3 length is 15 residues. This chain uses TRBV13 with TRBJ1-1; a possible D gene is TRBD1 (5 bases). The sequences come from peripheral blood mononuclear cells (PBMCs), collected when the disease was refractory, from a patient treated with antithyroid drugs. The origin of this receptor is a female donor with Graves disease. The chain's CDR3 is CASSPRGTGEAEAFF. In DNA, the CDR3 is TGTGCCAGCAGCCCCCGAGGGACCGGGGAGGCTGAAGCTTTCTTT.